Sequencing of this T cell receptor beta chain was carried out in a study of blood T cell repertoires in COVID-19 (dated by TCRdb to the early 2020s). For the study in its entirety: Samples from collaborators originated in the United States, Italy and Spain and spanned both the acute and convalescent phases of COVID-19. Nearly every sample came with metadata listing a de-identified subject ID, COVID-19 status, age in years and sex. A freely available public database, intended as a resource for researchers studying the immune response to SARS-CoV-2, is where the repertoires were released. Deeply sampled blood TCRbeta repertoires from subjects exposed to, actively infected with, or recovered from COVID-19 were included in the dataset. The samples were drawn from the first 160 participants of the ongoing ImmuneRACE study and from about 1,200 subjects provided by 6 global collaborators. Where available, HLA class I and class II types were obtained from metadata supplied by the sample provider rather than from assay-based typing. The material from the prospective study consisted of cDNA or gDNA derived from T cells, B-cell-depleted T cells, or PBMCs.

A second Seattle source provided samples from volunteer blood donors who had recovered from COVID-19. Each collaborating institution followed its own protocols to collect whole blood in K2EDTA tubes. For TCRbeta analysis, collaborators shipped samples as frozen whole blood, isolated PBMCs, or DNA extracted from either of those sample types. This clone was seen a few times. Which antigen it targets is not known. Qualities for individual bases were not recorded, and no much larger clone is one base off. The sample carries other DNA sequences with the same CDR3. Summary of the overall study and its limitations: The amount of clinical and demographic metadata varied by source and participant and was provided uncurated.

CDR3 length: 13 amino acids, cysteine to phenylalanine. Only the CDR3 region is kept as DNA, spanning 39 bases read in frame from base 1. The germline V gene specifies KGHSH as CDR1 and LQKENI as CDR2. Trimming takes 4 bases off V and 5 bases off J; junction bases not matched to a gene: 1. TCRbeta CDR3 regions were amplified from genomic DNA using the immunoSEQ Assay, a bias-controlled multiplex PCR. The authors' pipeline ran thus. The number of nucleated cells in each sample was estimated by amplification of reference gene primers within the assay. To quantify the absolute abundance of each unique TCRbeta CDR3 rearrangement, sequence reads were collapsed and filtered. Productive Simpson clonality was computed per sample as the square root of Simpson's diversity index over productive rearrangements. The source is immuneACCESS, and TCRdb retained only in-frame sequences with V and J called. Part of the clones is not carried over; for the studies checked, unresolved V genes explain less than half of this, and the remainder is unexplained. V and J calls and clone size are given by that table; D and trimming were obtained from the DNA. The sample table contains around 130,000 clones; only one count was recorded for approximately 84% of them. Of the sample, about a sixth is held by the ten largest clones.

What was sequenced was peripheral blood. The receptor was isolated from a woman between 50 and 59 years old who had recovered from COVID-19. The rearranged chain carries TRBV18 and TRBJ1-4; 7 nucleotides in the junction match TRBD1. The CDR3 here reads CASSRDSNEKLFF. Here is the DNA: TGTGCCAGCTCACGGGACAGCAATGAAAAACTGTTTTTT.